The entry below describes one T cell receptor (beta chain). This sample was taken from a study of blood T cell repertoires in COVID-19. Across the study: Samples came from the United States, Italy and Spain, spanning acute and convalescent COVID-19. Sources were T cells, B-cell-depleted T cells, or PBMCs; the material itself was cDNA or gDNA.

Germline CDR1 is SEHNR and CDR2 is FQNEAQ (reference sequence). Germline trimming cut 0 bases from V and 4 bases from J; bases unmatched to any gene: 4. The CDR3 runs to 15 residues. In the source study's methods: The authors estimated nucleated cell counts from reference gene primer amplification. Data came from immunoSEQ multiplex PCR; TCRdb stores just in-frame clones and leaves some out. V, J and clone size reflect that table, while D and trimming were determined from the DNA. Here the sample spans about 340,000 clones, about four fifths being singletons. The specimen was peripheral blood. The rearrangement joins TRBV7-9 to TRBJ1-1; the match to TRBD1 covers 8 bases. The receptor was isolated from a man between 25 and 39 years old with active or convalescent COVID-19. This chain's CDR3 is CASSLASGGGTEAFF. CDR3 coding DNA: TGTGCCAGCAGCTTAGCCTCAGGGGGCGGCACTGAAGCTTTCTTT.